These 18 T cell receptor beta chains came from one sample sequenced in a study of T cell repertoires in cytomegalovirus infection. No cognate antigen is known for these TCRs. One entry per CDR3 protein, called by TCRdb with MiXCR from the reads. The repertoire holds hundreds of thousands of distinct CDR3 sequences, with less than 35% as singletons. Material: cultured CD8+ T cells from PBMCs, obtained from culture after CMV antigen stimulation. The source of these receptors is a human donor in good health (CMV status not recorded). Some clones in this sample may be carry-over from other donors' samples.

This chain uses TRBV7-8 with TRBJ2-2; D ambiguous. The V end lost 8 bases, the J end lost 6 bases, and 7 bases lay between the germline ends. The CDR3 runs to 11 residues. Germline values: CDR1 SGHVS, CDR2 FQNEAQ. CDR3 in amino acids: CASGRSGELFF. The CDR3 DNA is TGTGCCAGCGGTCGGTCCGGGGAGCTGTTTTTT.

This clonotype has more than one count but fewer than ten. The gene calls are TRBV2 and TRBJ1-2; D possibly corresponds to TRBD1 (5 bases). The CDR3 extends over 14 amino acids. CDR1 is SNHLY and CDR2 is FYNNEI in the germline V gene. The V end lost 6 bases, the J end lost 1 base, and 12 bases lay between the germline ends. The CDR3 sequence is CASSAQGNNYGYTF. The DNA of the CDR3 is TGTGCCAGCAGCGCCCAGGGAAATAACTATGGCTACACCTTC.

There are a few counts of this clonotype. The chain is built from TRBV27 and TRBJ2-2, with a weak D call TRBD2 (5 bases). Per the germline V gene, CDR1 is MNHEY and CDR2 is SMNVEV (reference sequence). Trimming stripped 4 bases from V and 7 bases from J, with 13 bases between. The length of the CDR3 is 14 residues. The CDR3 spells CASSSGKGNGELFF. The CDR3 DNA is TGTGCCAGCAGTTCCGGGAAGGGCAACGGGGAGCTGTTTTTT.

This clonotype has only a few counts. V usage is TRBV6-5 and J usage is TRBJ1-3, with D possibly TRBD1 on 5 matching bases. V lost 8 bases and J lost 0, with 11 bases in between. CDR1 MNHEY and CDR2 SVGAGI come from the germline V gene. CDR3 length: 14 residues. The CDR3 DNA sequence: TGTGCCAGCGGAGGACAAAACTCTGGAAACACCATATATTTT. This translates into CASGGQNSGNTIYF.

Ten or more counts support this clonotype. CDR3 DNA: TGTGCCAGCAGCTTAGTGGCAGGGGGCAATGAGCAGTTCTTC. This gives the protein CASSLVAGGNEQFF. The chain recombines TRBV7-2 with TRBJ2-1; 7 nucleotides line up with TRBD1. Germline loops: CDR1 SGHTA, CDR2 FQGNSA. The CDR3 length is 14 residues. V shed 1 base and J 6 bases; nucleotides not matched to a gene: 3.

CDR3 coding DNA: TGTGCCAGCAGTTCTACCTTACCTTCTGACGACGGGGAGCTGTTTTTT. Protein: CASSSTLPSDDGELFF. This chain connects TRBV6-2 or TRBV6-3 to TRBJ2-2; D gene uncertain. Germline-derived CDR1 and CDR2 are MNHEY and SVGEGT. The length of the CDR3 is 16 residues. The ends were cut back, 4 bases at V and 7 bases at J, with 19 bases in the middle.

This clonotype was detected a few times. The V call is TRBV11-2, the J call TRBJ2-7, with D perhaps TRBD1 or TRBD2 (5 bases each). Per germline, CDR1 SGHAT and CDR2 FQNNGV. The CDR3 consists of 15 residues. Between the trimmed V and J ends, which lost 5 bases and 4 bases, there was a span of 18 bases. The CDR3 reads CASSPGLGSGYEQYV. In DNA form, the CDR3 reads TGTGCCAGCAGCCCGGGGCTGGGGTCGGGGTACGAGCAGTACGTC.

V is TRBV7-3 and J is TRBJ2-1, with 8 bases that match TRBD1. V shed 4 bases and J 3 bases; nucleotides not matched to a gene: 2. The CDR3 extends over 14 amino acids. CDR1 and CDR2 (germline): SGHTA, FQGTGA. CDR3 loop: CASSYRGDYNEQFF. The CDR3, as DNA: TGTGCCAGCAGCTACAGGGGGGACTACAATGAGCAGTTCTTC.

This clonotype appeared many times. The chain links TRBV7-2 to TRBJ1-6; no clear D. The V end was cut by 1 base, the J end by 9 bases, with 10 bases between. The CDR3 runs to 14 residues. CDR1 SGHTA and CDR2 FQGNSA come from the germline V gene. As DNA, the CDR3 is TGTGCCAGCAGCTTAGTTTTCGAGTTTTCACCCCTCCACTTT. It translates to CASSLVFEFSPLHF.

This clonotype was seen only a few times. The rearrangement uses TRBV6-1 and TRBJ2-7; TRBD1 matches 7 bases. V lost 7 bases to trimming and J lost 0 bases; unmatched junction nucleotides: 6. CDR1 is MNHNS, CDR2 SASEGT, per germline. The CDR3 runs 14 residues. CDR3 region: CASNPGGDSYEQYV. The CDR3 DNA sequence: TGTGCCAGCAACCCAGGGGGAGACTCCTACGAGCAGTACGTC.

CDR3 loop: CASSQGQGLGYGYTF. The CDR3, as DNA: TGTGCCAGCAGCCAAGGACAGGGCTTAGGCTATGGCTACACCTTC. This rearrangement joins TRBV7-9 to TRBJ1-2, with TRBD1 matching over 8 bases. The J segment lost 4 bases and the V segment lost 5 bases, leaving 9 bases of the junction unmatched. The CDR3 is 15 amino acids. CDR1 is SEHNR and CDR2 is FQNEAQ in the germline V gene (reference sequence).

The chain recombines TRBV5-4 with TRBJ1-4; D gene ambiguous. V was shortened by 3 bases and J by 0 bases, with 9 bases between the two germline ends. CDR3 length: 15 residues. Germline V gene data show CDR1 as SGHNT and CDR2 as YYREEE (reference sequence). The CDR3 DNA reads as TGTGCCAGCAGCTCCTTTGAAGCAACTAATGAAAAACTGTTTTTT. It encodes CASSSFEATNEKLFF.

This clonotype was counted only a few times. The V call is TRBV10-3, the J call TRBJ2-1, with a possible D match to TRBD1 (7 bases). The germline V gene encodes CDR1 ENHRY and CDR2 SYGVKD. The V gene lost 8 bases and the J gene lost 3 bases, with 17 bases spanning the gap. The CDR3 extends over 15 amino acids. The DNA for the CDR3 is TGTGCCATCGGGAGGAGGACAGGCGTCTACAATGAGCAGTTCTTC. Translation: CAIGRRTGVYNEQFF.

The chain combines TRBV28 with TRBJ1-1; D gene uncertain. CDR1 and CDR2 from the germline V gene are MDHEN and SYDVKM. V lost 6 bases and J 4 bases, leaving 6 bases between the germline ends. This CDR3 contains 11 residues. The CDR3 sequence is CASSALTEAFF. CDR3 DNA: TGTGCCAGCAGCGCCCTCACTGAAGCTTTCTTT.

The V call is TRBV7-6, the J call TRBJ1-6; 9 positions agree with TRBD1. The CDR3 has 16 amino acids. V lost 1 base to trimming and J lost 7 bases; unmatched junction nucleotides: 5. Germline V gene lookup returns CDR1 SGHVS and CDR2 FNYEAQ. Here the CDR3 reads CASSLGDRGLNSPLHF. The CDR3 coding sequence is TGTGCCAGCAGCTTAGGAGACAGGGGGTTGAATTCACCCCTCCACTTT.

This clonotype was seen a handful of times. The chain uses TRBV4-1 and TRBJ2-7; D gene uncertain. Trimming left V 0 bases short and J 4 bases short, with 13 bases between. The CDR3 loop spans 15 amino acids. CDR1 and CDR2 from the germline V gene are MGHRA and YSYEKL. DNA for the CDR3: TGCGCCAGCAGCCAAGATCCCAGCTTCCCTTACGAGCAGTACTTC. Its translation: CASSQDPSFPYEQYF.

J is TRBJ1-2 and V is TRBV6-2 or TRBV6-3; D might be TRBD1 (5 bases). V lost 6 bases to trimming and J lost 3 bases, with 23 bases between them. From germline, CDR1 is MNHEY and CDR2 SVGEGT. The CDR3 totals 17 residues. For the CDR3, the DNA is TGTGCCAGCAGGCCACCCCTTACCGACAGCTATGACTATGGCTACACCTTC. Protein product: CASRPPLTDSYDYGYTF.

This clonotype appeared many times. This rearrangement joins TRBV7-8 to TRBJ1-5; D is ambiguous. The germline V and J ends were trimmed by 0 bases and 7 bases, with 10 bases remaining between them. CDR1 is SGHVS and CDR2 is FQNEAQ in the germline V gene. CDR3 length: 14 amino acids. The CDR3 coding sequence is TGTGCCAGCAGCTTAGCCCCCTCGTGGCAGCCCCAGCATTTT. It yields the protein CASSLAPSWQPQHF.